This T cell receptor beta chain originates from a study of blood T cells in healthy people across ages. Combining a sample-barcoded 5' primer with a J-beta primer mix, a second PCR ran for about 6 to 12 cycles. Each CDR3 protein is one row after TCRdb ran MiXCR on the 5' RACE reads. Of 650,000 to 1,000,000 distinct CDR3 sequences in the sample, 30% to 45% were seen once. There are a few counts of this clonotype. The sample was blood. The TCR was taken from a man younger than 35 in good health.

CDR3 loop: CASTYGRPGNEQYF. In DNA form, the CDR3 reads TGTGCCAGCACCTACGGTCGACCAGGCAATGAGCAGTACTTC. The chain carries TRBV6-5 and TRBJ2-5, with D unresolved. The CDR3 contains 14 residues. CDR1 is MNHEY and CDR2 is SVGAGI in the germline V gene. Trimming removed 7 bases from V and 11 bases from J, with 23 bases in between.